This T cell receptor (beta chain) stems from a study of human T cells and chemical hapten exposure. The CDR3 totals 15 residues. Looked up from germline, CDR1 is MNHEY and CDR2 is SVGEGT. V was cut by 0 bases and J by 6 bases, with 11 bases left in between. Study-level results: DPC sensitization produced no change in TCRs with frequency above 1 in 1000. Expanded TCRs formed significantly more large CDR3 similarity clusters than controls.

With regard to this clonotype: What it binds is unknown.

The time point here: patch test 3, about 24 weeks after DPC sensitization. The treatment is: therapeutic diphenylcyclopropenone sensitization with weekly scalp DPC. Drawing of blood took place ahead of applying each patch test. In TCRdb, the RACE reads were re-called with MiXCR into one record per CDR3 protein. The table lists about 90,000 distinct CDR3 sequences, 11% of them singletons. The sample in question was whole blood, obtained in connection with sensitization to the hapten diphenylcyclopropenone (DPC). This sequence originates from a woman in her twenties or thirties with alopecia areata. Some clones in this sample may be carry-over from other donors' samples. The V call is TRBV6-2 or TRBV6-3, the J call TRBJ1-4; D call uncertain. CDR3 loop: CASSYSGGRDEKLFF. The CDR3 DNA reads as TGTGCCAGCAGTTACTCGGGAGGGCGCGATGAAAAACTGTTTTTT.